Presented here are 20 T cell receptor beta chains from one specimen sequenced in a study of CD8 T cells in Susac syndrome (dated by TCRdb to the late 2010s). The library was prepared using the immunoSEQ multiplex PCR assay. RNA was extracted using the RNeasy kit, and roughly 0.45 to 1 microgram was reverse transcribed with random hexamers. TCRdb trimmed the raw reads at Q25, called clones with MiXCR and kept productive beta chains. Rows are combined by CDR3 protein, so each entry shows the most common genes and DNA. The sample table lists a few hundred thousand distinct CDR3 sequences, around 93% of them with a count of one. The ten top clones hold approximately 0.081% of the sample. The sequenced material came from CD4+ T cells from PBMCs. The receptors here all came from a human donor with multiple sclerosis.

V usage is TRBV30 and J usage is TRBJ1-4, with a possible D match to TRBD1 (6 bases). CDR1 is GTSNPN and CDR2 is SVGIG in the germline V gene (reference sequence). The germline V and J ends were trimmed by 4 bases and 6 bases, with 15 bases remaining between them. The CDR3 is 14 residues long. The CDR3 nucleotides read TGTGCCTGGACGGTCGGGGCAGGGGATGAAAAACTGTTTTTT. This gives the protein CAWTVGAGDEKLFF.

This rearrangement joins TRBV20-1 to TRBJ1-5; 7 bases agree with TRBD1. The germline V gene encodes CDR1 DFQATT and CDR2 SNEGSKA (reference sequence). With 5 bases clipped from V and 5 bases from J, the junction kept 12 bases outside the gene matches. The CDR3 is made up of 15 amino acids. The CDR3 bases are TGCAGTGCTGCCCGACAGGGAAGATTGGATCAGCCCCAGCATTTT. Amino acid sequence: CSAARQGRLDQPQHF.

The chain carries TRBV9 and TRBJ2-1; a weak D match, TRBD2 (5 bases). Per germline, CDR1 SGDLS and CDR2 YYNGEE. The CDR3 has 11 amino acids. V lost 6 bases and J lost 12, with 13 bases in between. The CDR3 DNA reads TGTGCCAGCACCCGGGGAGAGGTGCAGTTCTTC. Translating it yields CASTRGEVQFF.

The chain has TRBV20-1 and TRBJ1-1; D gene ambiguous. The V and J ends lost 1 base and 5 bases respectively, with 14 bases between them. Germline V gives CDR1 DFQATT, CDR2 SNEGSKA (reference sequence). The CDR3 totals 14 residues. CDR3 in amino acids: CSARVGSKRTEAFF. In DNA, the CDR3 is TGCAGTGCTAGAGTGGGTTCAAAACGGACTGAAGCTTTCTTT.

V gene TRBV9 combines with J gene TRBJ2-3, with 8 nucleotides matching TRBD2. The germline V gene has CDR1 SGDLS and CDR2 YYNGEE. J lost 0 bases, V lost 4 bases, and 7 bases had no gene match. This CDR3 has 16 residues. CDR3 region: CASSPRSGASTDTQYF. The CDR3 DNA follows: TGTGCCAGCAGCCCCCGTAGCGGGGCAAGCACAGATACGCAGTATTTT.

The V gene is TRBV27, the J gene TRBJ1-1; no firm D call. CDR1 is MNHEY and CDR2 is SMNVEV in the germline V gene (reference sequence). This CDR3 is built from 15 residues. The ends were cut back, 1 base at V and 1 base at J, with 10 bases in the middle. CDR3 amino acids: CASSLLGGPNTEAFF. The CDR3 nucleotides read TGTGCCAGCAGTTTATTAGGCGGGCCGAACACTGAAGCTTTCTTT.

The V and J genes are TRBV20-1 and TRBJ1-4; D gene unclear. Germline V gene data show CDR1 as DFQATT and CDR2 as SNEGSKA (reference sequence). V was pared by 1 base and J by 3 bases, with 12 bases between. This CDR3 has 15 amino acids. CDR3 bases: TGCAGTGCTAGAGGCGTAGGGCTGCCTAATGAAAAACTGTTTTTT. Protein sequence: CSARGVGLPNEKLFF.

The CDR3 spells CASSPVRGGSNEQFF. The CDR3 coding sequence is TGTGCCAGCAGCCCGGTGAGGGGGGGCTCCAATGAGCAGTTCTTC. The chain carries TRBV3-1 and TRBJ2-1; D perhaps matches TRBD2 (7 bases). The germline CDR1 and CDR2 sequences are LGHDT and YNNKEL (reference sequence). This CDR3 region has 15 residues. Trimming left V 4 bases short and J 6 bases short, with 16 bases between.

The chain recombines TRBV14 with TRBJ2-7, with D tentatively TRBD2 (6 bases). The CDR3 runs 13 residues. CDR1 and CDR2 from the germline V gene are SGHDN and FVKESK. V was pared by 1 base and J by 6 bases, with 10 bases between. CDR3 sequence reads: CASSQVSRGEQYF. The CDR3 nucleotides are TGTGCCAGCAGCCAAGTTTCGCGGGGCGAGCAGTACTTC.

Note on this clonotype: One junction end does not reproduce the germline sequence, and a read error may be involved. The chain couples TRBV29-1 to TRBJ1-1, with D perhaps matching TRBD1 (5 bases). The CDR3 length is 13 residues. Germline V gene data show CDR1 as SQVTM and CDR2 as ANQGSEA. The CDR3 protein is CSVEATVNTEVFF. The CDR3 region has the DNA TGCAGCGTTGAAGCGACAGTGAACACTGAAGTTTTCTTT. The whole variable domain, remainder taken from reference TRBV29-1 and TRBJ1-1, is SAVISQKPSRDICQRGTSLTIQCQVDSQVTMMFWYRQQPGQSLTLIATANQGSEATYESGFVIDKFPISRPNLTFSTLTVSNMSPEDSSIYLCSVEATVNTEVFFGQGTRLTVV.

The chain has TRBV20-1 and TRBJ2-1, with 10 positions matching TRBD2. This CDR3 is 14 amino acids long. Germline trimming cut 6 bases from V and 10 bases from J; bases unmatched to any gene: 12. The germline gives CDR1 DFQATT, CDR2 SNEGSKA (reference sequence). CDR3 sequence reads: CSAQLAGVGEEQFF. The CDR3 DNA sequence: TGCAGTGCGCAGCTAGCGGGGGTAGGTGAGGAGCAGTTCTTC.

The chain joins TRBV30 to TRBJ1-2; D not resolved. This CDR3 region has 12 residues. Trimming shortened V by 1 base and J by 4 bases, and 7 bases separated the two germline ends. Germline V gene sequence: CDR1 GTSNPN, CDR2 SVGIG (reference sequence). This CDR3 is CAWSEQFYGYTF. DNA of the CDR3: TGTGCCTGGAGTGAACAGTTCTATGGCTACACCTTC. The full variable domain, with the rest looked up from reference TRBV30 and TRBJ1-2, is SQTIHQWPATLVQPVGSPLSLECTVEGTSNPNLYWYRQAAGRGLQLLFYSVGIGQISSEVPQNLSASRPQDRQFILSSKKLLLSDSGFYLCAWSEQFYGYTFGSGTRLTVV.

The chain links TRBV29-1 to TRBJ2-2, with D uncertain. Germline V lookup: CDR1 SQVTM, CDR2 ANQGSEA. Deletions cut 6 bases from V and 0 bases from J, with 5 bases between. The CDR3 totals 12 residues. The CDR3 sequence is CSVGPNTGELFF. The CDR3 DNA reads TGCAGCGTAGGGCCGAACACCGGGGAGCTGTTTTTT.

The rearrangement links TRBV30 to TRBJ1-2, with D unclear. The CDR3 totals 12 residues. V was shortened by 4 bases and J by 2 bases, with 8 bases between the two germline ends. The germline gives CDR1 GTSNPN, CDR2 SVGIG (reference sequence). In nucleotides, the CDR3 is TGTGCCTGGACGACGAGCAACTATGGCTACACCTTC. Protein: CAWTTSNYGYTF.

This clonotype was picked up one time. The chain carries TRBV30 and TRBJ2-7, with a possible D match to TRBD2 (8 bases). In germline, CDR1 is GTSNPN, CDR2 SVGIG (reference sequence). Deletions cut 8 bases from V and 2 bases from J, with 22 bases between. CDR3 size: 15 residues. The CDR3 loop is CAGQTGSGGPYEQYF. The CDR3 DNA reads as TGTGCCGGACAGACAGGGAGCGGGGGTCCCTACGAGCAGTACTTC.

The V call is TRBV6-5, the J call TRBJ2-5; unclear D gene. Germline V CDR1 and CDR2: MNHEY, SVGAGI. The CDR3 is 12 amino acids. V shed 7 bases and J shed 4 bases, with 10 bases lying between them. The CDR3 nucleotides read TGTGCCAGCACCGGCCAGACAGAGACCCAGTACTTC. It yields the protein CASTGQTETQYF.

In this sample, this clonotype turned up once. The rearrangement joins TRBV28 to TRBJ1-6; no firm D call. The length of the CDR3 is 13 residues. Deletions cut 6 bases from V and 2 bases from J, with 5 bases between. Germline-derived CDR1 and CDR2 are MDHEN and SYDVKM. The CDR3 sequence is CASSSPYNSPLHF. In DNA, the CDR3 is TGTGCCAGCAGCTCACCCTATAATTCACCCCTCCACTTT.

The sample holds one count of this clonotype. The chain is built from TRBV2 and TRBJ2-5, with D perhaps matching TRBD2 (5 bases). Germline CDR1 SNHLY, CDR2 FYNNEI. There are 14 residues in the CDR3. The V end lost 6 bases, the J end lost 4 bases, and 15 bases lay between the germline ends. The CDR3 DNA reads as TGTGCCAGCAGCCCGGGGAGCGGTGGAGAGACCCAGTACTTC. Its translation is CASSPGSGGETQYF.

V and J are TRBV11-2 and TRBJ2-5, with D uncertain. Germline-derived CDR1 and CDR2 are SGHAT and FQNNGV. This CDR3 region has 13 residues. V shed 1 base and J shed 4 bases, with 7 bases lying between them. The CDR3 sequence: CASSLVGGETQYF. CDR3 DNA: TGTGCCAGCAGCTTAGTCGGTGGAGAGACCCAGTACTTC.

This clonotype has only one observation. The chain joins TRBV2 to TRBJ1-2; unclear D gene. Germline lookup yields CDR1 SNHLY and CDR2 FYNNEI. V was trimmed by 4 bases and J by 6 bases, leaving 12 bases between them. This CDR3 has 13 residues. CDR3 region: CASSVVTEHGYTF. Written as DNA, the CDR3 is TGTGCCAGCAGTGTGGTCACAGAACATGGCTACACCTTC.